This TCR beta chain was sequenced during a study of blood T cell repertoires in COVID-19. In the study overall: Samples taken during acute and convalescent COVID-19 were collected in the United States, Italy and Spain. Nucleic acid was either cDNA or gDNA, and it came from T cells, B-cell-depleted T cells, or PBMCs.

As originally analysed: The assay estimated nucleated cells by amplifying reference gene primers. The data were produced by immunoSEQ multiplex PCR, yet TCRdb's version contains in-frame clones alone and is incomplete. Clone size and the V and J calls come from that table; the DNA yielded D and trimming. Here the sample spans 150,000 to 200,000 clones, 75% to 90% being singletons. The V gene lost 3 bases and the J gene lost 5 bases, with 5 bases spanning the gap. CDR3 length: 11 amino acids. Per the germline V gene, CDR1 is LNHNV and CDR2 is YYDKDF (reference sequence). The V gene is TRBV15, the J gene TRBJ2-7; maybe TRBD1 (5 bases). The TCR was taken from a man between 60 and 75 years old with acute or convalescent COVID-19. The sample was peripheral blood. CDR3 sequence reads: CATSSRDEQYF. For the CDR3, the DNA is TGTGCCACCAGCAGCAGGGACGAGCAGTACTTC.